Only a few counts were recorded for the clone carrying this T cell receptor (beta chain). Its target is unknown. TCRdb redid the calling of the RACE reads with MiXCR, one entry per CDR3 protein. This table holds roughly 180,000 distinct CDR3 sequences, roughly 15% found once. As to time point: patch test 1, 2 weeks after DPC sensitization. The treatment was: therapeutic diphenylcyclopropenone sensitization with weekly scalp DPC. The record originates from a study of human T cells and chemical hapten exposure. General study points: Among TCRs, those above 1 in 1000 frequency were unaffected by DPC sensitization.

This clonotype was sampled from a woman aged 25 to 39 with alopecia areata. Some clones in this sample may be carry-over from other donors' samples. This specimen was whole blood, taken in connection with sensitization to the hapten diphenylcyclopropenone (DPC).

CDR3 coding DNA: TGTGCCAGCACCCCGACAGGGTTGAGCAATCAGCCCCAGCATTTT. This codes for CASTPTGLSNQPQHF. The V gene is TRBV6-6, the J gene TRBJ1-5, with 7 bases aligning to TRBD1. V shed 7 bases, J shed 1 base, and the junction held 7 bases outside the gene matches. The CDR3 is made up of 15 amino acids. Germline V CDR1 and CDR2: MNHNY, SVGAGI (reference sequence).